The entry that follows covers one TCR beta chain sequence. Its antigen is unknown. The germline V gene supplies CDR1 KGHSH and CDR2 LQKENI. Reading from cysteine to phenylalanine, the CDR3 counts 15 amino acids. The DNA is unrecorded. This entry comes from a study of T cells expressing NK-cell markers (dated by TCRdb to between 2020 and 2021). About the study as a whole: Eight or nine donors provided sorted CD3+CD56+NKG2C+, CD3+CD56+NKG2C- and CD3+CD56-NKG2C+ T-cell subsets, whose TCR beta-chain repertoires were profiled. Seven of the eight sequenced donors were HCMV-seropositive and one was HCMV-seronegative. The eight sequenced donors were randomly selected healthy volunteers, three men and five women. Sequencing of the libraries produced 2 x 150 bp reads on Illumina HiSeq 2000/2500, MiSeq or NextSeq. Here is what the overall study found, with its caveats: In roughly 6 donors, the dominant CD3+CD56+NKG2C+ clonotypes ranked among the top 10 CD8+ clonotypes, making up roughly 1.0-8% of CD8+ T cells. Whether the expanded NKG2C-expressing T cell clones were specific for HCMV antigens remained unclear. Those dominant clonotypes were again the most abundant among CD3+CD56-NKG2C+ cells in a few donors, at about 28.3-65%.

To determine HCMV serostatus, a commercial ELISA kit was used to detect HCMV-specific IgG in serum. Peripheral blood mononuclear cells were isolated from blood by Ficoll density gradient centrifugation. Sequencing was carried out with an Illumina HiSeq 2000. 5'RACE template switching, by which a universal primer site and unique molecular identifiers were added, was used to make TCR beta cDNA libraries. Synthesis of cDNA was primed from the TCR beta constant segment and was followed by two consecutive PCR amplification steps. Turning to the authors' computational methods: MIGEC was used to demultiplex reads and group the reads by UMI, and MiTCR was used to assemble and quantify clonotypes. To exclude erroneous sequences, only TCR cDNA sequences supported by at least two reads were retained. The tcR package was used for downstream repertoire analysis, with clonotypes matched between fractions based on CDR3 nucleotide sequence plus V segment. VDJmatch was used to annotate antigen specificity against VDJdb, with one amino acid substitution in CDR3 permitted. The reads went through TCRdb reprocessing, and each CDR3 protein sequence gets one entry with no DNA. V and J calls and clone size were set by TCRdb, not the authors. For this sample, the table gives fewer than 400,000 distinct CDR3 sequences. The top ten constitute roughly 5.2% of the sample.

The chain is assembled from TRBV18 and TRBJ2-5; without DNA, the TCRdb call of TRBD2 cannot be checked. The receptor comes from a man aged 18 to 70 in good health. The sample consisted of blood T cells: a sorted CD56 or NKG2C T cell subset, CD4+ or CD8+ T cells, or bulk PBMC T cells (not recorded which). This receptor carries the CDR3 CASSPGLAPVETQYF. With the rest looked up from the reference TRBV18 and TRBJ2-5 genes rather than sequenced, the full variable domain is NAGVMQNPRHLVRRRGQEARLRCSPMKGHSHVYWYRQLPEEGLKFMVYLQKENIIDESGMPKERFSAEFPKEGPSILRIQQVVRGDSAAYFCASSPGLAPVETQYFGPGTRLLVL.